At least ten counts were recorded for the clone carrying this TCR beta chain. Antigen specificity is unknown. Time point indicated: persistent/refractory GD, antithyroid drugs over 5 years with positive TRAb. From RNA extracted from PBMCs, the TCR library was made. The sample comes from a study of regulatory T cells in long-lasting Graves disease. Study results and limitations: The researchers studied only peripheral blood, not thyroid tissue. Persistent disease preferred TRBV28, TRBJ1-2 and TRBJ2-5; new disease, TRBV20-1 and TRBJ2-1.

There are 15 residues in the CDR3. Germline-derived CDR1 and CDR2 are LNHNV and YYDKDF (reference sequence). V was clipped by 3 bases and J by 1 base; unmatched bases: 5. The authors built TCR beta libraries using iRepertoire HTBI primers and Arm-PCR of CDR3 regions. TCRdb ran MiXCR on the multiplex PCR reads and lists one entry per CDR3 protein. Of about 400,000 distinct CDR3 sequences listed, roughly 20% are singletons. This clonotype was sampled from a female donor with Graves disease. The material was peripheral blood mononuclear cells (PBMCs), obtained when the disease was refractory, from a patient treated with antithyroid drugs. The chain combines TRBV15 with TRBJ2-5; 7 bases match TRBD2. The CDR3 bases are TGTGCCACCAGCAGGGGGAGGGCGGTCCAAGAGACCCAGTACTTC. Translation gives CATSRGRAVQETQYF. Using reference TRBV15 and TRBJ2-5 for the parts outside the CDR3, the full variable domain is DAMVIQNPRYQVTQFGKPVTLSCSQTLNHNVMYWYQQKSSQAPKLLFHYYDKDFNNEADTPDNFQSRRPNTSFCFLDIRSPGLGDTAMYLCATSRGRAVQETQYFGPGTRLLVL.